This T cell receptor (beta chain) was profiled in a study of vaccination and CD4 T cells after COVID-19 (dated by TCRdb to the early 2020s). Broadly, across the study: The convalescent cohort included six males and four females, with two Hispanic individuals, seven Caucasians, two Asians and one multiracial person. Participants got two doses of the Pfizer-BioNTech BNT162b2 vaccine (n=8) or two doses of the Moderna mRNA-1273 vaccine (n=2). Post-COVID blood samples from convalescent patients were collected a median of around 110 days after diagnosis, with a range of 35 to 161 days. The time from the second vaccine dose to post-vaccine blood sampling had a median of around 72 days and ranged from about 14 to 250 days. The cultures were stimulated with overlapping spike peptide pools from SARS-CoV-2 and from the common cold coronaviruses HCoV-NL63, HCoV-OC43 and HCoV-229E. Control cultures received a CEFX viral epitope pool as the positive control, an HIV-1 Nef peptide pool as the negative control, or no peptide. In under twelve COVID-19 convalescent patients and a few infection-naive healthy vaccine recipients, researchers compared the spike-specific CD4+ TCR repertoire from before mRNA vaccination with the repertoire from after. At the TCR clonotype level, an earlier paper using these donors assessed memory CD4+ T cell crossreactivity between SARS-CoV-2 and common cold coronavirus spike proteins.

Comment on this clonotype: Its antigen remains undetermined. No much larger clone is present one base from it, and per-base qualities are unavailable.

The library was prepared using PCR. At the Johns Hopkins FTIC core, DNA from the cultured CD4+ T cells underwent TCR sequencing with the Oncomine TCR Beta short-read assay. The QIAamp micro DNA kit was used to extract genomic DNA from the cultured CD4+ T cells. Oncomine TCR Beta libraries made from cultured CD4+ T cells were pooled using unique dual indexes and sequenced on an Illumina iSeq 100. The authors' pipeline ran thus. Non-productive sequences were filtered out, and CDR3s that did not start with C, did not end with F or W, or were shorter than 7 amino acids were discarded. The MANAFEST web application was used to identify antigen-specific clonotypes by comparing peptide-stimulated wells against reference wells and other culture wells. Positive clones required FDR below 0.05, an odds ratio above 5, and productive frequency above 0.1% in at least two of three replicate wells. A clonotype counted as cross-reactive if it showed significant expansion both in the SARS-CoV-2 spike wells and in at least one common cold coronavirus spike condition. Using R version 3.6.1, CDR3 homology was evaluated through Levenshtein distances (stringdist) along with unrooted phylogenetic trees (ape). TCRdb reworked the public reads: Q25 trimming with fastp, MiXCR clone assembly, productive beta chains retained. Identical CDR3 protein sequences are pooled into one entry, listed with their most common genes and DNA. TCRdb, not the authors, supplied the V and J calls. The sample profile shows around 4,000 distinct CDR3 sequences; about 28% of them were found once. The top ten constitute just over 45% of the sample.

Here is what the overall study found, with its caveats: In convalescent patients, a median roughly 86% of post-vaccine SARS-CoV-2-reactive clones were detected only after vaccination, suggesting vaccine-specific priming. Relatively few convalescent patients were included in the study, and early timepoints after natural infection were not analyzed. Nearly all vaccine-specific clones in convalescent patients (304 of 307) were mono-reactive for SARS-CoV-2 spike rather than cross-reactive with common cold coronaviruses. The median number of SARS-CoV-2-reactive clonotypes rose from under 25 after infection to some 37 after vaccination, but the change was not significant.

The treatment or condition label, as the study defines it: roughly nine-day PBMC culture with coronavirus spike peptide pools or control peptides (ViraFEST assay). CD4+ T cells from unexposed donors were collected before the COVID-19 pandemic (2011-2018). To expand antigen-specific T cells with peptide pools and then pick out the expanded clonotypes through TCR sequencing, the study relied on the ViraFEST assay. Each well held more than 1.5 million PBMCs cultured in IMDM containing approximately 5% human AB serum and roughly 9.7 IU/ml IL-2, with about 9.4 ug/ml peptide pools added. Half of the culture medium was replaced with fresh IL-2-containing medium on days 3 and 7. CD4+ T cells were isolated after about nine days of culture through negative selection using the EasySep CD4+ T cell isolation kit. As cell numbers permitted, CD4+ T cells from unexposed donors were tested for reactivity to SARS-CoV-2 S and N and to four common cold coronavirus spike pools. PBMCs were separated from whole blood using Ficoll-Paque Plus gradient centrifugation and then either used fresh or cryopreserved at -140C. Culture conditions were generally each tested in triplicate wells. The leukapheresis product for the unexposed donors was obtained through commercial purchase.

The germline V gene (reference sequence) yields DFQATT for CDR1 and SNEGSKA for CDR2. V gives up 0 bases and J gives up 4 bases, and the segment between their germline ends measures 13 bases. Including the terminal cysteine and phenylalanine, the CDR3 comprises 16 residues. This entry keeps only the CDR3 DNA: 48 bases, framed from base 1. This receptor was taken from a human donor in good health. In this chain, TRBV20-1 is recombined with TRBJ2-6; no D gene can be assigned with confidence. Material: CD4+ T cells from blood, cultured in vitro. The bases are TGCAGTGCTAGAGATACGGGCCTTGGGGGGGCCAACGTCCTGACTTTC. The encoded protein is CSARDTGLGGANVLTF.